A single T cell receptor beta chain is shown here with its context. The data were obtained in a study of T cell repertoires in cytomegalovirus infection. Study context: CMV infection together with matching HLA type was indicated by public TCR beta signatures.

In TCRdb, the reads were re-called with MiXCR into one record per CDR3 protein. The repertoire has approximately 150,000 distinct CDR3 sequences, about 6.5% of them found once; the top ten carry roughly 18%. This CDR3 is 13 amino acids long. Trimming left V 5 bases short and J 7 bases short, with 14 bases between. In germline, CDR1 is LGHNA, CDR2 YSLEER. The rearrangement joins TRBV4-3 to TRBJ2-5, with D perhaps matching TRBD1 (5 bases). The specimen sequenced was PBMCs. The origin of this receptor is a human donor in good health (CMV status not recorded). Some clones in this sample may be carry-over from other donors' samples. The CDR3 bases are TGCGCCAGCAGCGTCCAGGGCTCGGGGACCCAGTACTTC. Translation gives CASSVQGSGTQYF.